Listed here are 27 T cell receptor beta chains from one sample, sequenced in a study of blood T cell repertoires in COVID-19. The method was immunoSEQ multiplex PCR; TCRdb's version includes in-frame clones alone and lacks a portion of them. The sample yields some 300,000 clones, nearly 90% seen once. Sequenced: PBMCs or T cells enriched from blood (not recorded which). The origin of the receptors is a woman aged 25 to 39 who had recovered from COVID-19.

V is TRBV5-5 and J is TRBJ1-4; weak D call: TRBD1 (6 bases). The germline gives CDR1 SGHKS, CDR2 YYEKEE (reference sequence). V lost 0 bases to trimming and J lost 6 bases, with 12 bases between them. There are 15 residues in the CDR3. The CDR3 nucleotides read TGTGCCAGCAGCTTGGTCTGGGGGCAAGATGAAAAACTGTTTTTT. The encoded protein is CASSLVWGQDEKLFF. The full variable domain, in which reference TRBV5-5 and TRBJ1-4 provide the parts outside the CDR3, is DAGVTQSPTHLIKTRGQQVTLRCSPISGHKSVSWYQQVLGQGPQFIFQYYEKEERGRGNFPDRFSARQFPNYSSELNVNALLLGDSALYLCASSLVWGQDEKLFFGSGTQLSVL.

CDR3 nucleotides: TGTGCCACCCGGACAGCGCTGGCCTACGAGCAGTACTTC. It is translated as CATRTALAYEQYF. The V call is TRBV28, the J call TRBJ2-7, with a weak D call TRBD1 (6 bases). CDR3 size: 13 residues. V was cut by 10 bases and J by 2 bases, with 15 bases left in between. Germline CDR1 and CDR2: MDHEN and SYDVKM.

To note about this clone: This same CDR3 is encoded by further DNA sequences in the sample. The chain has TRBV28 and TRBJ1-1, with D hard to call. Germline values: CDR1 MDHEN, CDR2 SYDVKM. CDR3 length equals 13 residues. Trimming left V 4 bases short and J 0 bases short, with 6 bases between. The CDR3 bases are TGTGCCAGCAGTTCAACAGTGAACACTGAAGCTTTCTTT. Its translation is CASSSTVNTEAFF.

The genes are TRBV3-1 (or the pseudogene TRBV3-2) and TRBJ2-1; D gene unclear. The ends were cut back, 1 base at V and 7 bases at J, with 14 bases in the middle. Germline V gene lookup returns CDR1 LGHDT and CDR2 YNNKEL (reference sequence). The CDR3 totals 15 residues. CDR3 region: CASSQVLARGNEQFF. The CDR3 bases are TGTGCCAGCAGCCAAGTTTTAGCTAGAGGTAATGAGCAGTTCTTC.

In nucleotides, the CDR3 is TGCGCCAGCAGCTTGGTGGTGCGGGACAATGAGCAGTTCTTC. Its protein is CASSLVVRDNEQFF. The chain recombines TRBV5-1 with TRBJ2-1; perhaps TRBD2 as D (5 bases). The CDR3 is 14 amino acids. Germline V gene lookup returns CDR1 SGHRS and CDR2 YFSETQ. V dropped 0 bases and J dropped 5 bases, with 9 bases sitting between them.

The chain links TRBV14 to TRBJ2-7; D possibly corresponds to TRBD1 (8 bases). The V end lost 4 bases, the J end lost 1 base, and 17 bases lay between the germline ends. The CDR3 is made up of 16 amino acids. Germline assignment: CDR1 SGHDN and CDR2 FVKESK. CDR3 coding DNA: TGTGCCAGCAGCCGGGGAGCGGGACAGGCGTCCTACGAGCAGTACTTC. It is translated as CASSRGAGQASYEQYF.

This clone was counted a single time. J is TRBJ1-3 and V is TRBV10-1, with TRBD1 matching over 7 bases. CDR1 and CDR2 (germline): WNHNN, SYGVQD (reference sequence). This CDR3 spans 17 amino acids. V was pared by 3 bases and J by 0 bases, with 8 bases of the junction left unmatched. Here the CDR3 reads CASSEVQGESSGNTIYF. In DNA form, the CDR3 reads TGCGCCAGCAGTGAAGTTCAGGGGGAAAGCTCTGGAAACACCATATATTTT.

The chain uses TRBV6-2 or TRBV6-3 and TRBJ1-6, with TRBD1 matching over 7 bases. Germline CDR1 reads MNHEY; CDR2 reads SVGEGT. The CDR3 is 15 residues long. V was pared by 6 bases and J by 7 bases, with 9 bases of the junction left unmatched. The CDR3 DNA reads as TGTGCCAGCAGCCCACAGGGGCTCGACAATTCACCCCTCCACTTT. Protein sequence: CASSPQGLDNSPLHF.

The chain uses TRBV4-1 and TRBJ2-2; TRBD1 agrees at 7 bases. V dropped 1 base and J dropped 6; count of bases not matched to a gene: 11. Germline CDR1 and CDR2: MGHRA and YSYEKL. The CDR3 length is 17 residues. CDR3 sequence (DNA): TGCGCCAGCAGCCAAGTATCAGACAGGGCCTTCCCCGGGGAGCTGTTTTTT. It translates to CASSQVSDRAFPGELFF.

The chain employs TRBV7-8 and TRBJ2-1, with TRBD1 matching over 9 bases. Germline V gene sequence: CDR1 SGHVS, CDR2 FQNEAQ. The CDR3 runs to 19 residues. V lost 1 base and J lost 6; bases outside the gene matches: 16. CDR3 protein: CASSLVKDRGNTRTNEQFF. CDR3 coding DNA: TGTGCCAGCAGCTTAGTAAAAGACAGGGGGAACACCAGGACCAATGAGCAGTTCTTC.

In its sample, this clone was seen a few times. This chain joins TRBV18 and TRBJ2-7, with 7 bases identical to TRBD2. V shed 6 bases and J 4 bases; nucleotides not matched to a gene: 15. CDR1 and CDR2 (germline): KGHSH, LQKENI. CDR3 length: 16 residues. The CDR3 is CASSPREVMGLYEQYF. The CDR3 DNA follows: TGTGCCAGCTCTCCTCGGGAGGTAATGGGGTTATACGAGCAGTACTTC.

Only one count was recorded for this clone. The chain joins TRBV5-1 to TRBJ1-1; D may be TRBD1 (5 bases). Germline V gene sequence: CDR1 SGHRS, CDR2 YFSETQ. The length of the CDR3 is 13 residues. V was shortened by 6 bases and J by 1 base, with 10 bases between the two germline ends. CDR3: CASTLDRNTEAFF. CDR3 nucleotides: TGCGCCAGCACCTTAGACAGGAACACTGAAGCTTTCTTT.

The J gene is TRBJ1-1, the V gene TRBV3-1 (or the pseudogene TRBV3-2); possible D gene TRBD1, 5 bases. Germline CDR1 is LGHDT and CDR2 is YNNKEL (reference sequence). The CDR3 has 14 amino acids. With 4 bases removed from V and 3 bases from J, the gap between germline ends came to 12 bases. The CDR3 DNA reads TGTGCCAGCAGCCCCCAAGACAGACACACTGAAGCTTTCTTT. The encoded protein is CASSPQDRHTEAFF.

The rearrangement joins TRBV11-2 to TRBJ2-1; possibly TRBD2 for D (5 bases). Germline loops: CDR1 SGHAT, CDR2 FQNNGV. The ends were cut back, 3 bases at V and 0 bases at J, with 12 bases in the middle. The CDR3 is 16 residues long. DNA for the CDR3: TGTGCCAGCAGCTTCGGACGGGAAGCCTCCTACAATGAGCAGTTCTTC. Translating gives CASSFGREASYNEQFF.

The table lists this clone with a few counts. The chain recombines TRBV4-1 with TRBJ2-2; 9 bases line up with TRBD1. Trimming at V came to 8 bases and at J to 3 bases, leaving 22 bases not matched to a gene. There are 20 residues in the CDR3. Germline loops: CDR1 MGHRA, CDR2 YSYEKL. The CDR3 bases are TGCGCCAGCCCCGCCACACACCAACCTCCGGGACAGGGTTACACCGGGGAGCTGTTTTTT. It specifies CASPATHQPPGQGYTGELFF.

V usage is TRBV6-5 and J usage is TRBJ2-2; D is perhaps TRBD2 (5 bases). V gave up 3 bases and J gave up 6 bases, with 17 bases separating them. The CDR3 is made up of 16 amino acids. Germline CDR1 reads MNHEY; CDR2 reads SVGAGI. CDR3 sequence reads: CASSYRRSWTAGELFF. In nucleotides, the CDR3 is TGTGCCAGCAGTTATAGGAGGTCGTGGACCGCCGGGGAGCTGTTTTTT.

This CDR3 reads CASSLFRGAKEVNTEAFF. In DNA form, the CDR3 reads TGTGCCAGCAGCTTATTCAGGGGCGCCAAGGAGGTGAACACTGAAGCTTTCTTT. This chain joins TRBV13 and TRBJ1-1, with D possibly being TRBD1 (6 bases). Germline V gene data show CDR1 as PRHDT and CDR2 as FYEKMQ (reference sequence). The length of the CDR3 is 18 residues. V lost 2 bases to trimming and J lost 0 bases, with 19 bases between them.

V gene TRBV11-3 combines with J gene TRBJ2-1; the D gene is possibly TRBD2 (6 bases). Trimming left V 3 bases short and J 10 bases short, with 10 bases between. In germline, CDR1 is SGHNT, CDR2 YENEEA. The CDR3 spans 12 residues. CDR3 amino acids: CASSFSGNEQFF. DNA of the CDR3: TGTGCCAGCAGCTTTAGCGGCAACGAGCAGTTCTTC.

This chain uses TRBV2 with TRBJ1-5; D is uncertain. This CDR3 has 13 residues. Germline CDR1 reads SNHLY; CDR2 reads FYNNEI. Trimming shortened V by 0 bases and J by 7 bases, and 7 bases separated the two germline ends. Here the CDR3 reads CASSEAQEQPQHF. CDR3 nucleotides: TGTGCCAGCAGTGAAGCCCAGGAACAGCCCCAGCATTTT.

This chain connects TRBV7-8 to TRBJ2-7, with 8 nucleotides matching TRBD1. With 5 bases clipped from V and 3 bases from J, the junction kept 6 bases outside the gene matches. Germline loops: CDR1 SGHVS, CDR2 FQNEAQ. CDR3 length: 14 amino acids. The CDR3 DNA is TGTGCCAGCAGCGTAGACAGGGGCTTCTACGAGCAGTACTTC. Residues: CASSVDRGFYEQYF.

The chain uses TRBV27 and TRBJ2-1, with TRBD2 matching over 7 bases. CDR1 is MNHEY and CDR2 is SMNVEV in the germline V gene (reference sequence). V shed 2 bases and J 0 bases; nucleotides not matched to a gene: 4. The CDR3 is 16 amino acids. CDR3 loop: CASSLGRERSYNEQFF. CDR3 sequence (DNA): TGTGCCAGCAGTTTAGGGCGGGAGCGCTCCTACAATGAGCAGTTCTTC.

This clone came up a few times. The gene calls are TRBV5-1 and TRBJ2-3; TRBD2 agrees at 11 bases. J was trimmed by 3 bases and V by 1 base; bases with no gene match: 4. Looked up from germline, CDR1 is SGHRS and CDR2 is YFSETQ. The CDR3 consists of 16 residues. CDR3: CASSLLAGGTTDTQYF. CDR3 nucleotide sequence: TGCGCCAGCAGCTTGCTAGCGGGAGGTACTACAGATACGCAGTATTTT.

This rearrangement joins TRBV28 to TRBJ2-6, with D unclear. V was shortened by 2 bases and J by 0 bases, with 5 bases between the two germline ends. The CDR3 extends over 15 amino acids. Germline values: CDR1 MDHEN, CDR2 SYDVKM. CDR3 bases: TGTGCCAGCAGTTTAGTAGACTCTGGGGCCAACGTCCTGACTTTC. Its protein product is CASSLVDSGANVLTF.

The rearrangement joins TRBV28 to TRBJ1-6, with 10 positions matching TRBD1. This CDR3 comprises 15 residues. The J segment lost 7 bases and the V segment lost 11 bases, leaving 11 bases of the junction unmatched. Looked up from germline, CDR1 is MDHEN and CDR2 is SYDVKM. The CDR3 here is CAGADRGRKNSPLHF. The CDR3, as DNA: TGTGCCGGCGCAGACAGGGGGCGGAAGAATTCACCCCTCCACTTT.

With respect to this clone: The germline gene is not matched at one end of the junction; a read error may be the cause. V usage is TRBV19 and J usage is TRBJ2-7; 7 bases fit TRBD1. The CDR3 contains 15 residues. Per germline, CDR1 LNHDA and CDR2 SQIVND (reference sequence). CDR3: CASSSSPGQPPRIAF. CDR3 nucleotides: TGTGCCAGTAGTTCCTCACCGGGACAGCCCCCAAGGATCGCCTTC.

This chain joins TRBV19 and TRBJ2-3, with TRBD2 identical over 9 bases. With 10 bases clipped from V and 7 bases from J, the junction kept 15 bases outside the gene matches. The CDR3 loop spans 15 amino acids. Germline loops: CDR1 LNHDA, CDR2 SQIVND (reference sequence). The CDR3 loop reads CATKGSAGGPYTQYF. The CDR3, as DNA: TGTGCCACCAAGGGTTCGGCGGGAGGGCCCTATACGCAGTATTTT.

The rearrangement uses TRBV5-4 and TRBJ2-5; 12 bases agree with TRBD1. Germline V gene lookup returns CDR1 SGHNT and CDR2 YYREEE (reference sequence). The CDR3 is 14 residues long. Trimming cost V 4 bases and J 4 bases; bases outside gene matches: 2. The CDR3 protein is CASSRGQGAETQYF. The CDR3 nucleotides read TGTGCCAGCAGCCGGGGACAGGGGGCAGAGACCCAGTACTTC.